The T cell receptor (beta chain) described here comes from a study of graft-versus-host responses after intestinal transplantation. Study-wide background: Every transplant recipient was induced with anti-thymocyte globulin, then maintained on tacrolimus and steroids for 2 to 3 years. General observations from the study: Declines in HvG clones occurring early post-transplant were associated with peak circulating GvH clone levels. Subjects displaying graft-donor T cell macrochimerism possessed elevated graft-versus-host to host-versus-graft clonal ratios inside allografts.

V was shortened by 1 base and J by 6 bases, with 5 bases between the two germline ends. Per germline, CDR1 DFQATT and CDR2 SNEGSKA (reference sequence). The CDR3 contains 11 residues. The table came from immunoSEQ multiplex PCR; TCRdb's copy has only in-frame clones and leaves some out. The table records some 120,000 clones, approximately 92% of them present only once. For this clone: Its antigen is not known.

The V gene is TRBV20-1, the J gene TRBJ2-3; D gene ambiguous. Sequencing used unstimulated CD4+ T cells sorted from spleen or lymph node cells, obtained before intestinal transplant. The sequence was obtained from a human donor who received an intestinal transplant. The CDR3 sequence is CSARVRDTQYF. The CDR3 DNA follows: TGCAGTGCTAGAGTTAGGGATACGCAGTATTTT.